The entry below describes one T cell receptor beta chain. What it binds is not known. A junction end diverges from the germline sequence, so it may reflect a read error. The data were obtained in a study of blood T cells in healthy people across ages. Overall study context: The template switching approach captured approximately one barcoded beta molecule for every two T cells.

CDR3 length: 13 residues. CDR1 is MNHEY, CDR2 SMNVEV, per germline (reference sequence). Sample-barcoded 5' priming and a J-beta primer mix drove a second PCR of about 6 to 11 cycles. Via MiXCR, TCRdb re-called the 5' RACE reads, giving one row per CDR3 protein. The table includes about 750,000 distinct CDR3 sequences, roughly 53% detected once. General study points: Changes in expanded clonotypes were possibly confounded, as the CMV status of donors was unknown. Long-lived donors carried more naive CD4+ cells and greater diversity than aged donors.

Per individual sample, total RNA of at least 5 micrograms was extracted. This TCR derives from a man older than 75 in good health. Sequencing was carried out using blood. The V and J genes are TRBV27 and TRBJ2-5, with D perhaps being TRBD1 or TRBD2 (5 bases each). The chain's CDR3 is CASSRARGETEYF. Here the CDR3 DNA reads TGTGCCAGCAGCCGGGCCCGGGGCGAGACCGAGTACTTC.